This TCR beta chain was retrieved from a study of blood T cells in healthy people across ages. Across the study: Per two T cells, about one barcoded beta molecule was captured through template switching.

This CDR3 has 16 amino acids. V was shortened by 4 bases and J by 1 base, with 16 bases between the two germline ends. From germline, CDR1 is ENHRY and CDR2 SYGVKD. Whole-study results and caveats: Older individuals had lower TCR beta diversity per million T cells (the decline was roughly linear).

As to this clonotype: No antigen is known for it.

The use of a sample-barcoded 5' primer and a J-beta primer mix characterized a second PCR of about 7 to 12 cycles. MiXCR was run by TCRdb on the 5' RACE reads, yielding one entry per CDR3 protein. The table has some 700,000 distinct CDR3 sequences, about a fifth seen once. The rearrangement joins TRBV10-3 to TRBJ2-5; the D is unclear. The specimen was blood. The origin of this receptor is a man aged 70-80 years in good health. The CDR3 coding sequence is TGTGCCATCAGTGCCGGTACGACCCAAACCCAAGAGACCCAGTACTTC. Amino acid sequence: CAISAGTTQTQETQYF.